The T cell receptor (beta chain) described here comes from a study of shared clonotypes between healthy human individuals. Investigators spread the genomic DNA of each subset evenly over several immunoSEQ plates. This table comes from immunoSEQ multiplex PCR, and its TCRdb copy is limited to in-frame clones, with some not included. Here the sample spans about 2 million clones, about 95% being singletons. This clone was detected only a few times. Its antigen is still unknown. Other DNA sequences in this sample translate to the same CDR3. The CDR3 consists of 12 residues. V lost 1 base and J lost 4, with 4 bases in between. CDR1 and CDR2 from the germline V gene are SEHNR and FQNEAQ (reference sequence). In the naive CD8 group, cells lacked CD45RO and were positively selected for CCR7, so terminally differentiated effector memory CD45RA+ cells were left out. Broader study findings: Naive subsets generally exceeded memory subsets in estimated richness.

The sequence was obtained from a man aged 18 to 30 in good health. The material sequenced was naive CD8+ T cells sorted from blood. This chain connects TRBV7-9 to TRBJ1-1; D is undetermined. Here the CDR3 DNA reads TGTGCCAGCAGCTTAGTGAGCACTGAAGCTTTCTTT. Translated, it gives CASSLVSTEAFF.